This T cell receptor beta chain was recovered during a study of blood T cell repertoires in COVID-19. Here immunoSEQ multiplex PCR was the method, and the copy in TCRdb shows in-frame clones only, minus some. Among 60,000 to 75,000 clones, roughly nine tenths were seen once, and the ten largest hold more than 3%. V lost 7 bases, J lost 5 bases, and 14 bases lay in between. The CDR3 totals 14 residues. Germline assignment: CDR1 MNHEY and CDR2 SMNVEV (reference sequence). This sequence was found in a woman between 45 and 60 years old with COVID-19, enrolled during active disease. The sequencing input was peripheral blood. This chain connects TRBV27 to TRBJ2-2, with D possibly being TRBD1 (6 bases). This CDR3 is CASTDRIGTGELFF. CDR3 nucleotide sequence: TGTGCCAGCACCGACAGGATAGGGACCGGGGAGCTGTTTTTT.